The present T cell receptor (beta chain) was sequenced within a study of post-analysis software for immune sequencing data. At the level of the study: Relapsing-remitting, secondary progressive and progressive-relapsing forms of multiple sclerosis all featured among disease courses. Findings of the study overall: Patients showed TRBV5-6, TRBV5-1 and TRBV20-1 among five TRBV segments more frequent than in controls.

This CDR3 has 17 residues. Trimming took off 1 base at V and 4 bases at J, with 19 bases between the two ends. Germline CDR1 is MGHRA and CDR2 is YSYEKL. Every TCR beta cDNA library bore unique molecular identifiers. MiXCR was run by TCRdb on the PCR reads, yielding one entry per CDR3 protein. The sample carries about 210,000 distinct CDR3 sequences, over 25% recorded once. There are many counts of this clonotype. What it binds is unknown. The sample comprised blood. The receptor was derived from a girl aged 2 to 17 with multiple sclerosis. The chain links TRBV4-1 to TRBJ2-5, with D maybe TRBD2 (7 bases). The CDR3 reads CASSQVGKLGGRETQYF. CDR3 coding DNA: TGCGCCAGCAGCCAAGTGGGGAAATTGGGGGGGCGAGAGACCCAGTACTTC.